These 16 T cell receptor beta chains share one sample of origin, sequenced in a study of cytomegalovirus exposure and HLA in healthy donors. 60 Vbeta and 13 Jbeta primers were used in PCR. Clones were sequenced by immunoSEQ multiplex PCR, and TCRdb holds only the in-frame ones, with some missing. The repertoire includes more than 150,000 clones, more than 65% of them detected once, and 1% to 1.5% sits in the top ten. Sequencing was performed on PBMCs. All receptors come from a man aged 50 to 59 in good health and CMV-seropositive.

V gene TRBV7-2 combines with J gene TRBJ2-3, with D perhaps TRBD2 (5 bases). Germline assignment: CDR1 SGHTA and CDR2 FQGNSA. V lost 3 bases and J lost 6, with 13 bases in between. CDR3 length: 14 amino acids. The DNA of the CDR3 is TGTGCCAGCAGCTTTTGGACGGGCGGGGATACGCAGTATTTT. Translating gives CASSFWTGGDTQYF.

The chain is built from TRBV6-4 and TRBJ1-5; D possibly corresponds to TRBD1 (6 bases). V was cut by 3 bases and J by 8 bases, with 14 bases left in between. The CDR3 contains 14 residues. Germline V gene data show CDR1 as MRHNA and CDR2 as SNTAGT. The CDR3 loop reads CASSEQGRGEPQHF. The DNA for the CDR3 is TGTGCCAGCAGTGAACAGGGAAGGGGAGAGCCCCAGCATTTT.

J is TRBJ2-1 and V is TRBV11-3; TRBD1 is a possible D gene (5 bases). Germline V CDR1 and CDR2: SGHNT, YENEEA. The V end was cut by 0 bases, the J end by 7 bases, with 13 bases between. The CDR3 spans 15 residues. The CDR3 DNA reads as TGTGCCAGCAGCTTAGACCAGGGCAGCTGGAATGAGCAGTTCTTC. It specifies CASSLDQGSWNEQFF.

This clone was found a few times. This sequence joins TRBV5-1 and TRBJ1-5, with 7 bases identical to TRBD1. J was trimmed by 5 bases and V by 4 bases; bases with no gene match: 6. The germline gives CDR1 SGHRS, CDR2 YFSETQ. The CDR3 covers 14 residues. The CDR3 region is CASSPGTEHQPQHF. CDR3 DNA: TGCGCCAGCAGCCCCGGGACAGAACATCAGCCCCAGCATTTT.

The chain recombines TRBV10-3 with TRBJ2-3, with 9 bases identical to TRBD2. Looked up from germline, CDR1 is ENHRY and CDR2 is SYGVKD. CDR3 length equals 17 residues. The ends lost 8 bases at V and 3 bases at J; junction bases unmatched: 15. In DNA form, the CDR3 reads TGTGCCATCCTCGGCCGGGCTAGCGGGATCGGGACAGATACGCAGTATTTT. Residues: CAILGRASGIGTDTQYF.

The chain is built from TRBV5-6 and TRBJ1-6; a possible D gene is TRBD1 (6 bases). Germline loops: CDR1 SGHDT, CDR2 YYEEEE. The ends were cut back, 5 bases at V and 4 bases at J, with 13 bases in the middle. This CDR3 is built from 15 residues. The CDR3 is CASSLRGGYNSPLHF. The CDR3 coding sequence is TGTGCCAGCAGTCTCAGGGGTGGGTATAATTCACCCCTCCACTTT.

The chain combines TRBV4-2 with TRBJ2-2, with TRBD1 matching 9 bases. V shed 1 base, J shed 7 bases, and the junction held 4 bases outside the gene matches. Germline V gene data show CDR1 as LGHNA and CDR2 as YNFKEQ. The CDR3 spans 15 residues. DNA of the CDR3: TGTGCCAGCAGCCAAGTTGGGACAGGGCGCGGGGAGCTGTTTTTT. Amino acids: CASSQVGTGRGELFF.

The V and J genes are TRBV11-2 and TRBJ2-3, with D perhaps matching TRBD1 (5 bases). The CDR3 loop spans 11 amino acids. The V end was cut by 5 bases, the J end by 8 bases, with 8 bases between. Germline V gene data show CDR1 as SGHAT and CDR2 as FQNNGV. CDR3 DNA sequence: TGTGCCAGCAGCCAGGGCGGTACGCAGTATTTT. Protein: CASSQGGTQYF.

A few counts support this clone. The chain employs TRBV7-9 and TRBJ1-4; possibly TRBD1 for D (5 bases). V gave up 5 bases and J gave up 5 bases, with 18 bases separating them. CDR1 and CDR2 from the germline V gene are SEHNR and FQNEAQ (reference sequence). The CDR3 is 16 residues long. CDR3 amino acids: CASSPGPGVDNEKLFF. The CDR3 DNA follows: TGTGCCAGCAGCCCGGGACCGGGGGTAGACAATGAAAAACTGTTTTTT. Combining the CDR3 with reference TRBV7-9 and TRBJ1-4 gives the whole variable domain DTGVSQNPRHKITKRGQNVTFRCDPISEHNRLYWYRQTLGQGPEFLTYFQNEAQLEKSRLLSDRFSAERPKGSFSTLEIQRTEQGDSAMYLCASSPGPGVDNEKLFFGSGTQLSVL.

The chain combines TRBV6-5 with TRBJ1-1; the match to TRBD1 covers 12 bases. CDR3 length: 16 amino acids. Germline V gene lookup returns CDR1 MNHEY and CDR2 SVGAGI. The V and J ends lost 1 base and 8 bases, in that order; junction bases with no gene match: 8. As DNA, the CDR3 is TGTGCCAGCAGTTACTTACGGGGACAGGGGGCGCGAGAAGCTTTCTTT. Its protein is CASSYLRGQGAREAFF.

This clone has just one count. This chain connects TRBV7-9 to TRBJ2-3, with 11 bases matching TRBD2. Per germline, CDR1 SEHNR and CDR2 FQNEAQ (reference sequence). The CDR3 is 16 residues long. V lost 5 bases, J lost 1 base, and 5 bases stayed unmatched. The CDR3 DNA sequence: TGTGCCAGCAGCCAATTACTAGCGGGAGGCACAGATACGCAGTATTTT. This gives the protein CASSQLLAGGTDTQYF.

The chain joins TRBV7-2 to TRBJ2-5; D call uncertain. The CDR3 runs to 13 residues. V lost 8 bases and J 5 bases, leaving 15 bases between the germline ends. Looked up from germline, CDR1 is SGHTA and CDR2 is FQGNSA. The CDR3 is CASLLTPRETQYF. The CDR3 DNA reads as TGTGCCAGCTTACTAACCCCCCGGGAGACCCAGTACTTC.

Only one count was recorded for this clone. The chain has TRBV7-6 and TRBJ2-3; 8 bases are shared with TRBD2. Losses at the gene ends were 6 bases for V and 0 bases for J; bases not matched to a gene: 2. The germline gives CDR1 SGHVS, CDR2 FNYEAQ. The CDR3 totals 14 residues. The CDR3 nucleotides are TGTGCCAGCAGTCTAGCGGGTAGCACAGATACGCAGTATTTT. It specifies CASSLAGSTDTQYF.

The genes are TRBV4-2 and TRBJ2-5, with D perhaps matching TRBD2 (5 bases). The V gene lost 0 bases and the J gene lost 1 base, with 15 bases spanning the gap. The CDR3 spans 17 residues. CDR1 and CDR2 (germline): LGHNA, YNFKEQ. Here the CDR3 reads CASSQDDGVSAQETQYF. The CDR3 coding sequence is TGTGCCAGCAGCCAAGATGACGGGGTATCGGCCCAAGAGACCCAGTACTTC.

The gene calls are TRBV11-2 and TRBJ1-1; 8 nucleotides align to TRBD1. Germline CDR1 SGHAT, CDR2 FQNNGV. The CDR3 is 17 amino acids. V shed 1 base and J 7 bases; nucleotides not matched to a gene: 14. CDR3 in amino acids: CASSLVQGAVMENEAFF. In nucleotides, the CDR3 is TGTGCCAGCAGCTTAGTTCAGGGGGCGGTTATGGAGAATGAAGCTTTCTTT. Full variable domain (missing parts from reference TRBV11-2 and TRBJ1-1): EAGVAQSPRYKIIEKRQSVAFWCNPISGHATLYWYQQILGQGPKLLIQFQNNGVVDDSQLPKDRFSAERLKGVDSTLKIQPAKLEDSAVYLCASSLVQGAVMENEAFFGQGTRLTVV.

CDR3 region: CSVGDRTLPKNIQYF. CDR3 DNA sequence: TGCAGCGTTGGGGACAGGACCCTACCCAAAAACATTCAGTACTTC. V is TRBV29-1 and J is TRBJ2-4, with 8 bases matching TRBD1. V trimming: 4 bases; J trimming: 2 bases; junction bases outside the gene matches: 7. CDR1 and CDR2 from the germline V gene are SQVTM and ANQGSEA. The CDR3 loop spans 15 amino acids.